Described below is a single TCR beta chain sequence and its context. The record originates from a study of blood T cell repertoires in COVID-19. The CDR3 loop spans 15 amino acids. V gave up 3 bases and J gave up 1 base, with 10 bases separating them. The germline V gene has CDR1 SGHAT and CDR2 FQNNGV. Cohort allocation depended upon clinical history that participants reported. TCRdb keeps only in-frame clones here, not all; method: immunoSEQ multiplex PCR. Among about 130,000 clones listed, about 88% were seen once. The sample was PBMCs or T cells enriched from blood (not recorded which). The chain is built from TRBV11-2 and TRBJ1-5, with no clear D. This sequence was found in a woman aged 45 to 65 who had recovered from COVID-19. CDR3 DNA sequence: TGTGCCAGCAGCTTCTCAGGCCAGAGCAATCAGCCCCAGCATTTT. Translation: CASSFSGQSNQPQHF.